This T cell receptor beta chain was found in a study of blood T cell repertoires in COVID-19. About the study: Italy, Spain and the United States were the sources of the convalescent and acute COVID-19 samples. Sample material is recorded as cDNA or gDNA derived from T cells, B-cell-depleted T cells, or PBMCs.

Under the authors' procedure: Cell counts per sample came from amplifying reference gene primers. TCRdb keeps only in-frame clones here, not all; method: immunoSEQ multiplex PCR. V and J calls and clone size follow that table, whereas D and trimming were derived from the DNA. Found here are approximately 240,000 clones, around four fifths of them singletons; the top ten hold more than 6%. CDR1 and CDR2 from the germline V gene are SGHRS and YFSETQ. The V gene lost 2 bases and the J gene lost 3 bases, with 11 bases spanning the gap. CDR3 length: 14 amino acids. The TCR was taken from an older woman with active or convalescent COVID-19. Sequenced input: peripheral blood. V and J are TRBV5-1 and TRBJ1-1, with no clear D. The CDR3 bases are TGCGCCAGCAGCTTTAGTTCCGGTTACACTGAAGCTTTCTTT. Its translation is CASSFSSGYTEAFF.